This T cell receptor beta chain was found in a study of cytomegalovirus exposure and HLA in healthy donors. Study outcomes and limitations: In an earlier analysis, about 87% or about 30%: the productive usage of most TCR beta V segments.

This CDR3 comprises 13 residues. Germline CDR1 and CDR2: LNHDA and SQIVND (reference sequence). V was cut by 6 bases and J by 0 bases, with 8 bases left in between. Researchers ran the PCR with 60 Vbeta and 13 Jbeta primers. In the authors' workflow: Around 12 million of roughly 81 million unique TCR beta chains were shared, per a later count. The table came from immunoSEQ multiplex PCR; TCRdb's copy has only in-frame clones and leaves some out. The V and J calls and clone size come from that table; D and trimming were worked out from the DNA. Of 150,000 or so clones listed, 80% are singletons. About this clone itself: The target antigen is unknown.

This TCR was recovered from a male donor in good health and CMV-seropositive. The sample consisted of PBMCs. This rearrangement joins TRBV19 to TRBJ1-2; no clear D. The CDR3 spells CASSLAANYGYTF. CDR3 nucleotides: TGTGCCAGTAGCCTAGCTGCTAACTATGGCTACACCTTC.